This is a list of T cell receptor beta chains from one sample in a study of blood T cell repertoires in COVID-19. Sequenced by immunoSEQ multiplex PCR; TCRdb stores in-frame clones only, minus some. The data show more than 200,000 clones, over 75% seen once. The sample taken for sequencing was peripheral blood. The receptors shown here come from an elderly man with acute or convalescent COVID-19. CDR3s include the opening cysteine and the closing phenylalanine or tryptophan. The D gene is left open where the match is weak. Rows give clone size only sometimes, using once, few, many, or a class for an expanded clone.

J gene	D gene	clone size	V gene	CDR3 DNA	CDR3 protein
TRBJ2-7	.	.	TRBV18	TGTGCCAGCTCACAAGGGACGACTTCCAGGGGAGAGCAGTACTTC	CASSQGTTSRGEQYF
TRBJ2-3	.	.	TRBV28	TGTGCCAGCAGTTGGGACTCAGCGATGAGCACGGCGCAGTATTTT	CASSWDSAMSTAQYF
TRBJ2-5	.	.	TRBV5-5	TGTGCCAGCAGGGCCGGTAGGGGCTCGTGGGAGACCCAGTACTTC	CASRAGRGSWETQYF
TRBJ1-2	.	.	TRBV28	TGTGCCAGCAGTCGTAAGTCGTGGGGCGGCTATGGCTACACCTTC	CASSRKSWGGYGYTF
TRBJ1-3	.	few	TRBV14	TGTGCCAGCAGCCAAGAAGGGGGCTCTGGAAACACCATATATTTT	CASSQEGGSGNTIYF
TRBJ1-1	.	.	TRBV19	TGTGCCAGTAGTATAGATGGCAGGCCGAACACTGAAGCTTTCTTT	CASSIDGRPNTEAFF
TRBJ1-6	.	.	TRBV27	TGTGCCCGTCCAGGGGTAGACTATAATTCACCCCTCCACTTT	CARPGVDYNSPLHF
TRBJ1-2	TRBD1	.	TRBV5-1	TGCGCCAGCAGCTTGGCCCCGGGACAGGGCTTTGGCTACACCTTC	CASSLAPGQGFGYTF
TRBJ1-5	TRBD1	.	TRBV6-1	TGTGCCAGCAGTGAATGGGGGACAGCTCTCTACCTGGCAAATAATCAGCCCCAGCATTTT	CASSEWGTALYLANNQPQHF
TRBJ2-2	.	.	TRBV24-1	TGTGCCACCAGTGATTCCGGGGGTGGGACCGGGGAGCTGTTTTTT	CATSDSGGGTGELFF
TRBJ2-7	TRBD1	.	TRBV19	TGTGCCAGTAGCACTCGGCAGGGGGCGAACGAGCAGTACTTC	CASSTRQGANEQYF
TRBJ2-2	.	.	TRBV12-3/TRBV12-4	TGTGCCAGCAGTTTCTCGCAGGGGCGGTTGTTTTTT	CASSFSQGRLFF
TRBJ2-2	.	.	TRBV14	TGTGCCAGCAGCCGGACAGTCGTGAACACCGGGGAGCTGTTTTTT	CASSRTVVNTGELFF
TRBJ1-2	TRBD1	once	TRBV10-3	TGTGCCATCGGAAGAGGACAGGGGGACTATGGCTACACCTTC	CAIGRGQGDYGYTF
TRBJ2-5	TRBD2	.	TRBV7-8	TGTGCCAGCAGCTTCGGGACTAGGAGGGGGGAGACCCAGTACTTC	CASSFGTRRGETQYF
TRBJ1-2	TRBD1	.	TRBV6-5	TGTGCCAGCAGTAAGGACAGGGACTCACGCTATGGCTACACCTTC	CASSKDRDSRYGYTF
TRBJ1-2	.	.	TRBV5-4	TGTGCCAGCAGAGGGGACACTAACTATGGCTACACCTTC	CASRGDTNYGYTF
TRBJ2-1	.	.	TRBV7-2	TGTGCCAGCAGCCCGTCACAGGGAAGCTACAATGAGCAGTTCTTC	CASSPSQGSYNEQFF
TRBJ1-2	.	.	TRBV19	TGTGCCAGTAGTATTCTCACCTCAGAATTTTATGGCTACACCTTC	CASSILTSEFYGYTF
TRBJ1-2	.	.	TRBV28	TGTGCCAGCAGTTTATCCGGCAGGGCCTATGGCTACACCTTC	CASSLSGRAYGYTF
TRBJ1-5	TRBD1	few	TRBV28	TGTGCCAGCAGTTCCCCCCGACAGGGGGCAAGTCAGCCCCAGCATTTT	CASSSPRQGASQPQHF
TRBJ2-2	.	.	TRBV9	TGTGCCAGCAGCGTAGCGGGTAGTGCCGGGGAGCTGTTTTTT	CASSVAGSAGELFF
TRBJ2-5	.	.	TRBV7-9	TGTGCCAGCAGCGTCGGAGGTCCGGAGACCCAGTACTTC	CASSVGGPETQYF
TRBJ2-3	TRBD2	.	TRBV14	TGTGCCAGCAGTTCCCTAGCGGGAGTTGCAGATACGCAGTATTTT	CASSSLAGVADTQYF
TRBJ1-6	.	.	TRBV4-2	TGTGCCAGCAGCCAGACAGGCGGTTCACCCCTCCACTTT	CASSQTGGSPLHF
TRBJ2-3	TRBD1	.	TRBV6-1	TGTGCCAGCAGTGACAGGGGGCGCGGCACAGATACGCAGTATTTT	CASSDRGRGTDTQYF